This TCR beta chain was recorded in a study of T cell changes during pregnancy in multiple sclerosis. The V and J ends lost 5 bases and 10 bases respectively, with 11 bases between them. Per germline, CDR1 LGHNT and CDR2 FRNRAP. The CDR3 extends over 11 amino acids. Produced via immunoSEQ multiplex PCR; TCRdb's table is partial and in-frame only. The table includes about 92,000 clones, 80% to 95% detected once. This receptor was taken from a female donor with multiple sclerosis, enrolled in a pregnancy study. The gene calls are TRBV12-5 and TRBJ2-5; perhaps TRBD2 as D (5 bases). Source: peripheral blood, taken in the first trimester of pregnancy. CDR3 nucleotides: TGTGCTAGTGGTCCCCCCGGGGACCAGTACTTC. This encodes CASGPPGDQYF.